Following are 25 T cell receptor beta chains from one sample sequenced in a study of OX40 agonist ivuxolimab in advanced cancers. Profiled with immunoSEQ multiplex PCR; TCRdb holds only in-frame clones, not every one. Here the sample spans some 58,000 clones, over 80% being singletons. The specimen was CD4+ or CD8+ T cells sorted from blood, collected in a trial of the OX40 agonist ivuxolimab. All receptors come from an adult with an advanced solid tumor such as melanoma, head and neck, liver or kidney cancer.

This clone was observed a single time. The chain carries TRBV7-2 and TRBJ2-5; perhaps TRBD2 as D (6 bases). CDR1 is SGHTA, CDR2 FQGNSA, per germline. CDR3 length: 14 amino acids. V lost 5 bases, J lost 5 bases, and 15 bases lay in between. The CDR3 DNA reads TGTGCCAGCAGCAAGTGGGGCGGGGAGGAGACCCAGTACTTC. Protein sequence: CASSKWGGEETQYF. The variable domain in full, completed from reference TRBV7-2 and TRBJ2-5, reads GAGVSQSPSNKVTEKGKDVELRCDPISGHTALYWYRQSLGQGLEFLIYFQGNSAPDKSGLPSDRFSAERTGGSVSTLTIQRTQQEDSAVYLCASSKWGGEETQYFGPGTRLLVL.

CDR3 in DNA: TGTGCCAGTAGTATAAACACCCGGGGTGAGCAGTTCTTC. Amino acids: CASSINTRGEQFF. The rearrangement links TRBV19 to TRBJ2-1; tentatively, D is TRBD2 (5 bases). The V end lost 2 bases, the J end lost 9 bases, and 11 bases lay between the germline ends. This CDR3 is built from 13 residues. Germline CDR1 LNHDA, CDR2 SQIVND (reference sequence).

This clone was detected only a few times. The J gene is TRBJ2-1, the V gene TRBV4-1, with D hard to call. Trimming removed 1 base from V and 10 bases from J, with 8 bases in between. CDR1 is MGHRA and CDR2 is YSYEKL in the germline V gene. The CDR3 extends over 12 amino acids. CDR3 DNA: TGCGCCAGCAGCCAAGGACTGGCCGAGCAGTTCTTC. Protein: CASSQGLAEQFF.

The chain is built from TRBV4-1 and TRBJ2-5; perhaps D is TRBD1 or TRBD2 (5 bases each). Trimming cost V 3 bases and J 3 bases, with 14 bases left between them. CDR3 length: 15 residues. Germline CDR1 and CDR2: MGHRA and YSYEKL. The CDR3 loop reads CASSQRRDGKETQYF. CDR3 nucleotide sequence: TGCGCCAGCAGCCAGCGCCGGGACGGCAAAGAGACCCAGTACTTC.

The rearrangement links TRBV2 to TRBJ1-1; no firm D call. This CDR3 has 12 residues. Trimming stripped 7 bases from V and 4 bases from J, with 10 bases between. From germline, CDR1 is SNHLY and CDR2 FYNNEI. DNA of the CDR3: TGTGCCAGCACCCTTATAGGCACTGAAGCTTTCTTT. Amino acids: CASTLIGTEAFF.

The chain links TRBV18 to TRBJ2-7; D is unresolved. Germline CDR1 reads KGHSH; CDR2 reads LQKENI. This CDR3 spans 12 amino acids. Trimming pared 8 bases from V and 6 bases from J, leaving 14 bases between. CDR3: CASATGLREQYF. The CDR3 region has the DNA TGTGCCAGCGCTACCGGGTTACGCGAGCAGTACTTC. Filled out from reference TRBV18 and TRBJ2-7, the complete variable domain reads NAGVMQNPRHLVRRRGQEARLRCSPMKGHSHVYWYRQLPEEGLKFMVYLQKENIIDESGMPKERFSAEFPKEGPSILRIQQVVRGDSAAYFCASATGLREQYFGPGTRLTVT.

V usage is TRBV4-1 and J usage is TRBJ1-3; maybe TRBD1 (5 bases). The germline CDR1 and CDR2 sequences are MGHRA and YSYEKL. V was trimmed by 0 bases and J by 0 bases, leaving 9 bases between them. The length of the CDR3 is 16 residues. The CDR3 loop is CASSQDEGSSGNTIYF. CDR3 bases: TGCGCCAGCAGCCAAGATGAGGGGAGCTCTGGAAACACCATATATTTT.

The chain joins TRBV7-2 to TRBJ1-5, with D tentatively TRBD1 (5 bases). The CDR3 runs to 12 residues. The V gene lost 2 bases and the J gene lost 9 bases, with 8 bases spanning the gap. The germline gives CDR1 SGHTA, CDR2 FQGNSA. The CDR3 bases are TGTGCCAGCAGCTTACCCGGGGGGCCCCAGCATTTT. Translation gives CASSLPGGPQHF. The full variable domain, completed using reference TRBV7-2 and TRBJ1-5, is GAGVSQSPSNKVTEKGKDVELRCDPISGHTALYWYRQSLGQGLEFLIYFQGNSAPDKSGLPSDRFSAERTGGSVSTLTIQRTQQEDSAVYLCASSLPGGPQHFGDGTRLSIL.

The genes are TRBV9 and TRBJ2-1; maybe TRBD2 (7 bases). The germline CDR1 and CDR2 sequences are SGDLS and YYNGEE. The length of the CDR3 is 15 residues. V gave up 3 bases and J gave up 7 bases, with 17 bases separating them. CDR3 sequence (DNA): TGTGCCAGCAGCGCCGCCCGACGGGGGGCGAATGAGCAGTTCTTC. Residues: CASSAARRGANEQFF.

This clone has a handful of counts. The rearrangement joins TRBV2 to TRBJ1-2; D ambiguous. V was pared by 5 bases and J by 8 bases, with 15 bases between. CDR1 and CDR2 (germline): SNHLY, FYNNEI. The CDR3 totals 13 residues. CDR3 sequence: CASSRFRASGYTF. Here the CDR3 DNA reads TGTGCCAGCAGTCGATTTAGAGCCTCCGGCTACACCTTC.

J is TRBJ2-5 and V is TRBV19; TRBD1 matches at 11 bases. Germline V lookup: CDR1 LNHDA, CDR2 SQIVND (reference sequence). This CDR3 has 15 residues. J gave up 2 bases and V 6 bases, and 5 bases lay outside the gene matches. CDR3 sequence (DNA): TGTGCCAGTAGGGACCGGGACAGGGGGCAAGAGACCCAGTACTTC. Translated, it gives CASRDRDRGQETQYF.

The chain carries TRBV2 and TRBJ2-5; 7 bases fit TRBD2. The V gene end was trimmed by 7 bases and the J gene end by 1 base; junction bases not matched to a gene: 12. CDR3 size: 16 residues. The germline V gene has CDR1 SNHLY and CDR2 FYNNEI. The CDR3, as DNA: TGTGCCAGCAACCAAGGGATAGCGGGCCTCCAAGAGACCCAGTACTTC. This encodes CASNQGIAGLQETQYF. Drawing the rest from reference TRBV2 and TRBJ2-5, the complete variable domain is EPEVTQTPSHQVTQMGQEVILRCVPISNHLYFYWYRQILGQKVEFLVSFYNNEISEKSEIFDDQFSVERPDGSNFTLKIRSTKLEDSAMYFCASNQGIAGLQETQYFGPGTRLLVL.

This clone was recorded only once. The chain is built from TRBV7-9 and TRBJ1-3; no reliable D call. Germline V gene lookup returns CDR1 SEHNR and CDR2 FQNEAQ (reference sequence). The V gene lost 0 bases and the J gene lost 0 bases, with 3 bases spanning the gap. The CDR3 covers 14 residues. In nucleotides, the CDR3 is TGTGCCAGCAGCTTAGCACACTCTGGAAACACCATATATTTT. Its protein product is CASSLAHSGNTIYF.

The CDR3 nucleotides are TGTGCCAGCAGCTTATCTGTTTACCGTCCTGGTCAGCCCCAGCATTTT. Translation gives CASSLSVYRPGQPQHF. The rearrangement joins TRBV7-2 to TRBJ1-5; D unresolved. Germline V gene data show CDR1 as SGHTA and CDR2 as FQGNSA. V was shortened by 2 bases and J by 6 bases, with 17 bases between the two germline ends. The CDR3 contains 16 residues.

The V and J genes are TRBV7-2 and TRBJ2-5; possibly TRBD1 for D (6 bases). CDR1 is SGHTA, CDR2 FQGNSA, per germline. V lost 6 bases and J lost 5, with 16 bases in between. The CDR3 has 14 amino acids. CDR3 in DNA: TGTGCCAGCAGAGATACAGGGATTCGGGAGACCCAGTACTTC. Translated, it gives CASRDTGIRETQYF.

V and J are TRBV30 and TRBJ2-7, with 7 bases fitting TRBD1. The V gene end was trimmed by 5 bases and the J gene end by 3 bases; junction bases not matched to a gene: 1. The CDR3 is made up of 11 amino acids. Germline V CDR1 and CDR2: GTSNPN, SVGIG (reference sequence). The CDR3 coding sequence is TGTGCCTGGGGACAGGTCTACGAGCAGTACTTC. This codes for CAWGQVYEQYF.

The chain has TRBV19 and TRBJ2-1, with TRBD2 matching 8 bases. The germline CDR1 and CDR2 sequences are LNHDA and SQIVND (reference sequence). The CDR3 is made up of 17 amino acids. With 7 bases clipped from V and 0 bases from J, the junction kept 11 bases outside the gene matches. Here the CDR3 DNA reads TGTGCCAGTAACTTCCGGGGGGGAGTAAACTCCTACAATGAGCAGTTCTTC. Protein product: CASNFRGGVNSYNEQFF.

CDR3 in DNA: TGTGCCAGCAGCCACCGGGGGAGAGATGGCTACACCTTC. It specifies CASSHRGRDGYTF. This chain joins TRBV4-2 and TRBJ1-2; possibly TRBD1 for D (5 bases). V was cut by 3 bases and J by 6 bases, with 11 bases left in between. The CDR3 has 13 amino acids. From germline, CDR1 is LGHNA and CDR2 YNFKEQ.

This clone appeared a single time. V gene TRBV5-4 combines with J gene TRBJ2-3; TRBD2 agrees at 9 bases. Per the germline V gene, CDR1 is SGHNT and CDR2 is YYREEE (reference sequence). V was clipped by 4 bases and J by 0 bases; unmatched bases: 12. The CDR3 spans 18 residues. CDR3 amino acids: CASSGLVSGSVSTDTQYF. DNA for the CDR3: TGTGCCAGCAGCGGGCTGGTTAGCGGGAGTGTGAGCACAGATACGCAGTATTTT.

This clone was picked up a small number of times. J is TRBJ2-7 and V is TRBV7-9, with D unclear. Between the trimmed V and J ends, which lost 4 bases and 3 bases, there was a span of 7 bases. Germline CDR1 and CDR2: SEHNR and FQNEAQ (reference sequence). This CDR3 has 12 residues. The CDR3: CASSSLSYEQYF. The CDR3 region has the DNA TGTGCCAGCAGCTCCCTGAGCTACGAGCAGTACTTC.

The rearrangement links TRBV7-9 to TRBJ2-7; D not certain. Looked up from germline, CDR1 is SEHNR and CDR2 is FQNEAQ (reference sequence). V was cut by 7 bases and J by 7 bases, with 20 bases left in between. The CDR3 has 14 amino acids. CDR3 protein: CASTLGGSKQEQYF. The CDR3, as DNA: TGTGCCAGCACTCTAGGCGGTTCCAAACAAGAGCAGTACTTC. The entire variable domain, with the rest obtained from reference TRBV7-9 and TRBJ2-7, is as follows: DTGVSQNPRHKITKRGQNVTFRCDPISEHNRLYWYRQTLGQGPEFLTYFQNEAQLEKSRLLSDRFSAERPKGSFSTLEIQRTEQGDSAMYLCASTLGGSKQEQYFGPGTRLTVT.

V and J are TRBV7-8 and TRBJ2-7; perhaps D is TRBD1 or TRBD2 (5 bases each). CDR1 is SGHVS, CDR2 FQNEAQ, per germline. V lost 5 bases to trimming and J lost 2 bases, with 22 bases between them. CDR3 length: 17 amino acids. The CDR3: CASSPGKGKVWAYEQYF. CDR3 DNA sequence: TGTGCCAGCAGCCCGGGAAAGGGGAAGGTATGGGCCTACGAGCAGTACTTC.

V usage is TRBV5-5 and J usage is TRBJ2-5; D remains ambiguous. The germline V gene has CDR1 SGHKS and CDR2 YYEKEE (reference sequence). V shed 4 bases and J shed 3 bases, with 13 bases lying between them. This CDR3 contains 14 residues. Written as DNA, the CDR3 is TGTGCCAGCAGCCCAAGTTCCAATGAAGAGACCCAGTACTTC. This encodes CASSPSSNEETQYF.

CDR3 DNA sequence: TGTGCCAGCCAAACAGGGGGGTCCGGGGAGCTGTTTTTT. Encoded protein: CASQTGGSGELFF. J is TRBJ2-2 and V is TRBV27, with 8 bases fitting TRBD1. Germline assignment: CDR1 MNHEY and CDR2 SMNVEV (reference sequence). The CDR3 extends over 13 amino acids. Trimming removed 8 bases from V and 6 bases from J; junction bases left unmatched: 5.

The rearrangement links TRBV15 to TRBJ1-4; TRBD1 is a possible D gene (6 bases). CDR3 size: 13 residues. Germline V gene data show CDR1 as LNHNV and CDR2 as YYDKDF (reference sequence). The V end lost 4 bases, the J end lost 7 bases, and 10 bases lay between the germline ends. The CDR3: CATSTDRFEKLFF. The CDR3 bases are TGTGCCACCAGCACTGACAGGTTTGAAAAACTGTTTTTT.